The 21 T cell receptor beta chains listed next were all sequenced from one sample in a study of tissue T cells after allogeneic stem cell transplantation. Sequencing used immunoSEQ multiplex PCR; TCRdb keeps in-frame clones, though not all of them. This sample has some 43,000 clones; around 90% occur once, and the top ten carry around 3.8%. The source was blood, collected before transplantation. The receptors originated from a woman aged 35 to 70 who later had graft-versus-host disease after an allogeneic stem cell transplant.

This clone was counted between two and nine times. The chain links TRBV11-2 to TRBJ1-1; D gene unclear. The CDR3 spans 17 residues. Germline CDR1 SGHAT, CDR2 FQNNGV. Trimming removed 1 base from V and 1 base from J, with 16 bases in between. The CDR3 region is CASSLGPRRRGNTEAFF. In nucleotides, the CDR3 is TGTGCCAGCAGCTTAGGGCCCCGGCGGAGAGGGAACACTGAAGCTTTCTTT.

This sequence joins TRBV13 and TRBJ2-1; 8 positions match TRBD2. CDR1 and CDR2 (germline): PRHDT, FYEKMQ (reference sequence). V dropped 5 bases and J dropped 10; count of bases not matched to a gene: 10. The CDR3 covers 14 residues. CDR3: CASSAPGAGVEQFF. Written as DNA, the CDR3 is TGTGCCAGCAGCGCCCCCGGAGCGGGAGTAGAGCAGTTCTTC. Complete variable domain (other parts from reference TRBV13 and TRBJ2-1): AAGVIQSPRHLIKEKRETATLKCYPIPRHDTVYWYQQGPGQDPQFLISFYEKMQSDKGSIPDRFSAQQFSDYHSELNMSSLELGDSALYFCASSAPGAGVEQFFGPGTRLTVL.

V and J are TRBV7-2 and TRBJ2-7; the match to TRBD2 covers 8 bases. Germline CDR1 SGHTA, CDR2 FQGNSA. The CDR3 has 15 amino acids. V lost 5 bases, J lost 3 bases, and 9 bases stayed unmatched. DNA for the CDR3: TGTGCCAGCAGCCCCACCCCAGGGACTAGCTACGAGCAGTACTTC. This sequence encodes CASSPTPGTSYEQYF.

This clone has just a few counts. The rearrangement joins TRBV11-2 to TRBJ1-6; D unclear. CDR1 and CDR2 from the germline V gene are SGHAT and FQNNGV. The CDR3 runs 13 residues. Deletions cut 2 bases from V and 10 bases from J, with 9 bases between. The CDR3 sequence: CASSLSDGSPLHF. As DNA, the CDR3 is TGTGCCAGCAGCTTATCAGATGGATCACCCCTCCACTTT.

The genes are TRBV4-3 and TRBJ2-5; D ambiguous. Germline V lookup: CDR1 LGHNA, CDR2 YSLEER. Trimming left V 0 bases short and J 3 bases short, with 5 bases between. The CDR3 extends over 13 amino acids. The DNA of the CDR3 is TGCGCCAGCAGCCAAGACTTGGAAGAGACCCAGTACTTC. Translation: CASSQDLEETQYF.

The chain combines TRBV3-1 (or the pseudogene TRBV3-2) with TRBJ2-1; 7 nucleotides agree with TRBD2. J gave up 4 bases and V 2 bases, and 5 bases lay outside the gene matches. Germline lookup yields CDR1 LGHDT and CDR2 YNNKEL (reference sequence). CDR3 length: 15 residues. Here the CDR3 reads CASSQIAGVYNEQFF. CDR3 nucleotides: TGTGCCAGCAGCCAAATCGCGGGAGTATACAATGAGCAGTTCTTC.

This chain uses TRBV19 with TRBJ1-5; no clear D. Germline-derived CDR1 and CDR2 are LNHDA and SQIVND (reference sequence). Trimming stripped 5 bases from V and 1 base from J, with 12 bases between. The CDR3 extends over 15 amino acids. The DNA of the CDR3 is TGTGCCAGTAGTCCAACGGGAGTCAGCAATCAGCCCCAGCATTTT. Protein product: CASSPTGVSNQPQHF.

The gene calls are TRBV5-1 and TRBJ1-2, with 9 bases lining up with TRBD1. This CDR3 has 15 amino acids. Trimming took 3 bases from V and 9 from J; bases not matched to a gene: 12. Germline CDR1 and CDR2: SGHRS and YFSETQ. The DNA of the CDR3 is TGCGCCAGCAGCTCCGGGGACAGGGTTGATCTGCGCTACACCTTC. Its translation is CASSSGDRVDLRYTF.

The rearrangement joins TRBV3-1 (or the pseudogene TRBV3-2) to TRBJ1-5, with D hard to call. The ends were cut back, 0 bases at V and 7 bases at J, with 7 bases in the middle. The CDR3 totals 13 residues. Looked up from germline, CDR1 is LGHDT and CDR2 is YNNKEL (reference sequence). CDR3: CASSQDIGQPQHF. The CDR3 DNA is TGTGCCAGCAGCCAAGATATAGGCCAGCCCCAGCATTTT.

The chain employs TRBV7-9 and TRBJ2-5; D not certain. The V and J ends lost 1 base and 2 bases respectively, with 14 bases between them. The CDR3 is 16 amino acids. CDR1 is SEHNR, CDR2 FQNEAQ, per germline (reference sequence). The CDR3 DNA sequence: TGTGCCAGCAGCTTAGGTCTGGTGTCAGCACAAGAGACCCAGTACTTC. Translated: CASSLGLVSAQETQYF.

The chain has TRBV7-9 and TRBJ1-1; 8 positions agree with TRBD1. Losses at the gene ends were 3 bases for V and 2 bases for J; bases not matched to a gene: 5. Looked up from germline, CDR1 is SEHNR and CDR2 is FQNEAQ (reference sequence). CDR3 length: 15 amino acids. CDR3 nucleotide sequence: TGTGCCAGCAGCTTGGGGGACAGGAGCAACACTGAAGCTTTCTTT. This translates into CASSLGDRSNTEAFF.

The chain recombines TRBV28 with TRBJ1-1; TRBD1 is a possible D gene (6 bases). Germline V gene data show CDR1 as MDHEN and CDR2 as SYDVKM. V lost 6 bases and J 11 bases, leaving 16 bases between the germline ends. The CDR3 length is 12 residues. As DNA, the CDR3 is TGTGCCAGCAGAGCGCAGGGGCTTAGCGCTTTCTTT. Translated, it gives CASRAQGLSAFF.

The CDR3 bases are TGTGCCAGCAGCCGGGGTGGGGGACAGGGAACCTACGAGCAGTACTTC. It codes for CASSRGGGQGTYEQYF. This chain connects TRBV5-5 to TRBJ2-7; 9 bases agree with TRBD1. The CDR3 length is 16 residues. Germline CDR1 is SGHKS and CDR2 is YYEKEE (reference sequence). The ends lost 4 bases at V and 2 bases at J; junction bases unmatched: 10.

The V call is TRBV29-1, the J call TRBJ2-2; 7 positions match TRBD2. Looked up from germline, CDR1 is SQVTM and CDR2 is ANQGSEA. The CDR3 covers 14 residues. With 7 bases clipped from V and 0 bases from J, the junction kept 5 bases outside the gene matches. CDR3 sequence (DNA): TGCAGCGGACTAGCTTCACCGAACACCGGGGAGCTGTTTTTT. It codes for CSGLASPNTGELFF.

This sequence joins TRBV4-3 and TRBJ2-2, with 8 bases aligning to TRBD2. V dropped 0 bases and J dropped 5; count of bases not matched to a gene: 8. Germline-derived CDR1 and CDR2 are LGHNA and YSLEER. The CDR3 runs to 17 residues. The CDR3 loop is CASSQDLTGGRTGELFF. The CDR3 DNA follows: TGCGCCAGCAGCCAAGATCTAACGGGAGGGCGAACCGGGGAGCTGTTTTTT.

The V gene is TRBV4-1, the J gene TRBJ1-6, with D unclear. Germline assignment: CDR1 MGHRA and CDR2 YSYEKL. The CDR3 loop spans 12 amino acids. With 4 bases removed from V and 10 bases from J, the gap between germline ends came to 8 bases. This CDR3 is CASSRPGSPLHF. In nucleotides, the CDR3 is TGCGCCAGCAGCCGCCCTGGGTCACCCCTCCACTTT.

The genes are TRBV7-3 and TRBJ1-3; perhaps TRBD1 as D (6 bases). V lost 5 bases and J lost 4, with 9 bases in between. CDR1 and CDR2 from the germline V gene are SGHTA and FQGTGA. This CDR3 contains 13 residues. The CDR3, as DNA: TGTGCCAGCAGCCCTGGACAGGGAAACACCATATATTTT. Translation: CASSPGQGNTIYF.

The chain couples TRBV7-8 to TRBJ2-6, with unresolved D. Germline V gene lookup returns CDR1 SGHVS and CDR2 FQNEAQ. V gave up 5 bases and J gave up 0 bases, with 8 bases separating them. The CDR3 is 15 residues long. The CDR3 spells CASSPLNSGANVLTF. The CDR3 DNA sequence: TGTGCCAGCAGCCCCTTAAACTCTGGGGCCAACGTCCTGACTTTC. Full variable domain (outside the CDR3, taken from reference TRBV7-8 and TRBJ2-6): GAGVSQSPRYKVAKRGQDVALRCDPISGHVSLFWYQQALGQGPEFLTYFQNEAQLDKSGLPSDRFFAERPEGSVSTLKIQRTQQEDSAVYLCASSPLNSGANVLTFGAGSRLTVL.

This chain links TRBV9 with TRBJ2-7, with TRBD2 matching over 12 bases. The CDR3 contains 13 residues. Trimming at V came to 0 bases and at J to 9 bases, leaving 1 base not matched to a gene. From germline, CDR1 is SGDLS and CDR2 YYNGEE. The CDR3 protein is CASSVGLAGVQYF. In DNA, the CDR3 is TGTGCCAGCAGCGTAGGACTAGCGGGGGTGCAGTACTTC.

The rearrangement links TRBV6-6 to TRBJ1-1; D is possibly TRBD1 (6 bases). Trimming pared 7 bases from V and 4 bases from J, leaving 13 bases between. CDR3 length: 13 amino acids. Germline V CDR1 and CDR2: MNHNY, SVGAGI (reference sequence). DNA of the CDR3: TGTGCCAGCACTCAAACAGGGATCACTGAAGCTTTCTTT. Translated: CASTQTGITEAFF.

This chain links TRBV29-1 with TRBJ2-3; 11 bases line up with TRBD2. The CDR3 has 18 amino acids. Trimming at V came to 3 bases and at J to 1 base, leaving 12 bases not matched to a gene. The germline V gene encodes CDR1 SQVTM and CDR2 ANQGSEA. The CDR3, as DNA: TGCAGCGTTGATGGAGTCACGACTAGCGGGGCCCGCACAGATACGCAGTATTTT. Translated, it gives CSVDGVTTSGARTDTQYF.